This TCR beta chain originates from a study of regulatory T cells in long-lasting Graves disease. Study-wide context: The definition of persistent Graves' disease was over 5 years of antithyroid drugs with positive TSH receptor antibodies.

Study-wide findings and caveats: TRBV28 was favored in persistent disease, as were TRBJ1-2 and TRBJ2-5.

This clonotype was detected only a few times. No antigen is known for it. In building TCR beta libraries, iRepertoire HTBI primers were used together with Arm-PCR of CDR3 regions. TCRdb itself ran the multiplex PCR reads through MiXCR, one entry per CDR3 protein. Here the sample spans 430,000 or so distinct CDR3 sequences, about 21% being singletons. Sample time point: persistent/refractory GD, antithyroid drugs over 5 years with positive TRAb. RNA extracted from PBMCs served as the sequencing template. Graves' disease was diagnosed by American Thyroid Association guidelines. The V gene lost 7 bases and the J gene lost 2 bases, with 17 bases spanning the gap. The germline V gene has CDR1 LNHDA and CDR2 SQIVND (reference sequence). The CDR3 spans 15 residues.

This specimen was peripheral blood mononuclear cells (PBMCs), taken when the disease was refractory, from a patient treated with antithyroid drugs. The V and J genes are TRBV19 and TRBJ1-1, with D maybe TRBD1 (5 bases). This TCR came from a female donor with Graves disease. CDR3 sequence reads: CASTPSDRTNTEAFF. The CDR3 region has the DNA TGTGCCAGTACCCCTAGTGACAGAACTAACACTGAAGCTTTCTTT. The full variable domain, completed using reference TRBV19 and TRBJ1-1, is DGGITQSPKYLFRKEGQNVTLSCEQNLNHDAMYWYRQDPGQGLRLIYYSQIVNDFQKGDIAEGYSVSREKKESFPLTVTSAQKNPTAFYLCASTPSDRTNTEAFFGQGTRLTVV.